This TCR beta chain stems from a study of regulatory T cells in long-lasting Graves disease. Study-level points and caveats: It was peripheral blood alone, not thyroid tissue, that was studied.

The germline gives CDR1 MNHEY, CDR2 SVGAGI. The length of the CDR3 is 15 residues. The V end was cut by 4 bases, the J end by 3 bases, with 14 bases between. Time point defined: newly diagnosed GD, antithyroid drugs for less than 3 months. With RNA extracted from PBMCs as input, the TCR library was made. Libraries of TCR beta came from iRepertoire HTBI primers plus Arm-PCR of CDR3 regions. TCRdb ran MiXCR on the multiplex PCR reads and lists one entry per CDR3 protein. The table shows approximately 400,000 distinct CDR3 sequences, with around 15% occurring only once. This clonotype was detected ten times or more. The antigen is undetermined.

The sequencing used peripheral blood mononuclear cells (PBMCs), collected at new diagnosis, from a patient treated with antithyroid drugs. V and J are TRBV6-5 and TRBJ2-3; possibly TRBD1 for D (6 bases). This receptor was obtained from a female donor with Graves disease. CDR3 sequence reads: CASSLQGFRTDTQYF. The CDR3 DNA reads as TGTGCCAGCAGTTTACAGGGTTTTCGAACAGATACGCAGTATTTT.